This T cell receptor (beta chain) was documented in a study of T cell repertoires in cytomegalovirus infection. TCRdb re-called the reads through MiXCR, storing one row per CDR3 protein. The sample records around 250,000 distinct CDR3 sequences, about a sixth being singletons. V was shortened by 3 bases and J by 3 bases, with 8 bases between the two germline ends. The CDR3 contains 13 residues. Germline CDR1 reads ENHRY; CDR2 reads SYGVKD. The chain has TRBV10-3 and TRBJ2-5, with D maybe TRBD1 (6 bases). Sequencing input: CD8+ T cells from PBMCs. This TCR came from a human donor in good health (CMV status not recorded). Some clones in this sample may be carry-over from other donors' samples. For the CDR3, the DNA is TGTGCCATCAGTGATAGACAGGAAGAGACCCAGTACTTC. Residues: CAISDRQEETQYF.